This T cell receptor beta chain was captured by sequencing in a study of cytomegalovirus exposure and HLA in healthy donors. Study-wide points: Analyzed later, most CMV-associated TCR beta chains appeared HLA-restricted.

The PCR contained 60 Vbeta and 13 Jbeta primers. Libraries were prepared by immunoSEQ multiplex PCR; TCRdb keeps only in-frame clonotypes and omits some of them. The data show around 51,000 clones, and the top ten clones hold 26%. V lost 4 bases, J lost 5 bases, and 9 bases lay in between. Germline CDR1 and CDR2: MNHNS and SASEGT. There are 13 residues in the CDR3. On this clone: The antigen remains undetermined.

This receptor was obtained from a man aged 40-49 years in good health and CMV-seropositive. V gene TRBV6-1 combines with J gene TRBJ2-1; TRBD2 is a possible D gene (6 bases). The specimen was PBMCs. The CDR3 DNA sequence: TGTGCCAGCAGTGGTGGGACTGACAATGAGCAGTTCTTC. It is translated as CASSGGTDNEQFF.